This TCR beta chain was profiled in a study of early T cells in non-severe SARS-CoV-2 infection. CDR1 is SGHRS and CDR2 is YFSETQ in the germline V gene. Trimming removed 0 bases from V and 2 bases from J, with 6 bases in between. The CDR3 runs to 13 residues. Unique molecular identifiers were attached to individual cDNA molecules. TCRdb itself ran the 5' RACE reads through MiXCR, one entry per CDR3 protein. This sample has approximately 37,000 distinct CDR3 sequences, with 4.5% to 5% found just once. This clonotype was picked up a small number of times. V usage is TRBV5-1 and J usage is TRBJ2-7, with unresolved D. The sequencing input was whole blood. This TCR was sampled from an adult who was a healthcare worker with PCR-confirmed SARS-CoV-2 infection or an uninfected control (not recorded which). The CDR3 DNA reads TGCGCCAGCAGCTTGGTGGGGACCTACGAGCAGTACTTC. It yields the protein CASSLVGTYEQYF.